Presented here are 17 T cell receptor beta chains from one specimen sequenced in a study of blood T cell repertoires in COVID-19. Assay used: immunoSEQ multiplex PCR; TCRdb lists only in-frame clones, some missing. This repertoire shows about 180,000 clones, about 80% found once; its top ten account for 13% to 15%. Sequencing was performed on PBMCs or T cells enriched from blood (not recorded which). The receptors come from a man aged 55 to 70 who had been exposed to COVID-19.

The rearrangement links TRBV5-1 to TRBJ1-3; D remains unclear. CDR3 length equals 16 residues. Per the germline V gene, CDR1 is SGHRS and CDR2 is YFSETQ. Trimming stripped 2 bases from V and 0 bases from J, with 12 bases between. CDR3 sequence reads: CASSLAGILSGNTIYF. The CDR3 coding sequence is TGCGCCAGCAGCTTAGCAGGAATCCTCTCTGGAAACACCATATATTTT.

The rearrangement joins TRBV27 to TRBJ2-3; 7 bases match TRBD1. Germline V CDR1 and CDR2: MNHEY, SMNVEV (reference sequence). J gave up 2 bases and V 3 bases, and 2 bases lay outside the gene matches. The CDR3 is 14 amino acids. The CDR3 nucleotides are TGTGCCAGCAGTTTTGACAGGGCCACAGATACGCAGTATTTT. Its protein product is CASSFDRATDTQYF.

This clone has a handful of counts. V is TRBV5-6 and J is TRBJ2-1; D gene uncertain. Germline V gene sequence: CDR1 SGHDT, CDR2 YYEEEE. Trimming left V 4 bases short and J 6 bases short, with 5 bases between. This CDR3 spans 11 amino acids. The CDR3 bases are TGTGCCAGCAGCCTAGGCAATGAGCAGTTCTTC. This gives the protein CASSLGNEQFF.

The chain couples TRBV7-6 to TRBJ2-1, with 8 bases matching TRBD2. This CDR3 spans 14 amino acids. The V gene end was trimmed by 2 bases and the J gene end by 6 bases; junction bases not matched to a gene: 3. Germline V lookup: CDR1 SGHVS, CDR2 FNYEAQ. In DNA form, the CDR3 reads TGTGCCAGCAGCTTAATAGCGGGAATCAATGAGCAGTTCTTC. It encodes CASSLIAGINEQFF.

This CDR3 reads CASSRGTVANYGYTF. The CDR3 nucleotides are TGTGCCAGCAGCCGCGGGACGGTGGCTAACTATGGCTACACCTTC. This chain joins TRBV14 and TRBJ1-2; D is possibly TRBD1 (5 bases). Germline CDR1 reads SGHDN; CDR2 reads FVKESK. CDR3 length: 15 residues. The V end lost 4 bases, the J end lost 0 bases, and 12 bases lay between the germline ends.

In this sample, this clone turned up once. The rearrangement links TRBV7-2 to TRBJ2-7; D not certain. The V and J ends lost 0 bases and 3 bases respectively, with 9 bases between them. Germline V gene data show CDR1 as SGHTA and CDR2 as FQGNSA. This CDR3 spans 14 amino acids. The CDR3 DNA reads TGTGCCAGCAGCTTAGCCGGTAGTGGCTACGAGCAGTACTTC. As protein: CASSLAGSGYEQYF.

This CDR3 reads CSVGAQGAFLSTDTQYF. CDR3 nucleotides: TGCAGCGTTGGGGCACAGGGGGCCTTCCTTAGCACAGATACGCAGTATTTT. V and J are TRBV29-1 and TRBJ2-3, with 9 bases matching TRBD1. The V gene end was trimmed by 4 bases and the J gene end by 0 bases; junction bases not matched to a gene: 11. The length of the CDR3 is 17 residues. Germline V CDR1 and CDR2: SQVTM, ANQGSEA.

The chain carries TRBV4-2 and TRBJ2-3; D may be TRBD2 (7 bases). The CDR3 consists of 18 residues. V was trimmed by 1 base and J by 0 bases, leaving 17 bases between them. Germline lookup yields CDR1 LGHNA and CDR2 YNFKEQ. CDR3 residues: CASSQALGEGGSTDTQYF. CDR3 DNA: TGTGCCAGCAGCCAAGCCTTAGGTGAGGGGGGGAGCACAGATACGCAGTATTTT.

V and J are TRBV6-5 and TRBJ2-7; TRBD2 agrees at 12 bases. V lost 6 bases and J lost 2; bases outside the gene matches: 2. Germline V lookup: CDR1 MNHEY, CDR2 SVGAGI. The length of the CDR3 is 14 residues. CDR3 loop: CASRPSGRAYEQYF. The DNA for the CDR3 is TGTGCCAGCAGACCTAGCGGGAGGGCCTACGAGCAGTACTTC.

This chain connects TRBV19 to TRBJ2-2; 11 bases line up with TRBD1. From germline, CDR1 is LNHDA and CDR2 SQIVND (reference sequence). The CDR3 consists of 18 residues. V shed 5 bases and J 3 bases; nucleotides not matched to a gene: 11. CDR3 region: CASSARGQGALDTGELFF. The CDR3 DNA is TGTGCCAGTAGTGCAAGAGGACAGGGGGCCCTTGACACCGGGGAGCTGTTTTTT.

The chain uses TRBV5-1 and TRBJ2-1; 12 bases agree with TRBD2. The CDR3 is made up of 15 amino acids. The V segment lost 4 bases and the J segment 6 bases; nucleotides outside the gene matches: 5. Germline assignment: CDR1 SGHRS and CDR2 YFSETQ. This chain's CDR3 is CASSLAGGPPNEQFF. CDR3 in DNA: TGCGCCAGCAGCCTAGCGGGAGGGCCGCCCAATGAGCAGTTCTTC.

The V and J genes are TRBV29-1 and TRBJ2-7, with 13 bases identical to TRBD2. This CDR3 has 14 amino acids. With V trimmed by 6 bases and J by 7 bases, 9 bases remained unmatched. Germline V gene lookup returns CDR1 SQVTM and CDR2 ANQGSEA. CDR3 in amino acids: CSVGGLAGAGEQYF. The CDR3 coding sequence is TGCAGCGTCGGAGGACTAGCGGGAGCTGGGGAGCAGTACTTC.

The chain links TRBV5-1 to TRBJ1-2; 10 bases match TRBD1. With 4 bases clipped from V and 4 bases from J, the junction kept 7 bases outside the gene matches. The CDR3 consists of 15 residues. Per the germline V gene, CDR1 is SGHRS and CDR2 is YFSETQ. In nucleotides, the CDR3 is TGCGCCAGCAGCGCTCGGACAGGGGGGCCCTATGGCTACACCTTC. Translated: CASSARTGGPYGYTF.

The chain employs TRBV2 and TRBJ2-7, with 7 bases lining up with TRBD1. The CDR3 is 11 amino acids. Germline CDR1 and CDR2: SNHLY and FYNNEI. With V trimmed by 9 bases and J by 2 bases, 1 base remained unmatched. In nucleotides, the CDR3 is TGTGCCAGACAGGGGACCTACGAGCAGTACTTC. Its translation is CARQGTYEQYF.

This sequence joins TRBV12-5 and TRBJ2-1, with a possible D match to TRBD2 (6 bases). This CDR3 spans 12 amino acids. Per the germline V gene, CDR1 is LGHNT and CDR2 is FRNRAP. V lost 6 bases and J 9 bases, leaving 12 bases between the germline ends. CDR3 bases: TGTGCTAGTGGGGTGGGCGGGACTGAGCAGTTCTTC. Amino acid sequence: CASGVGGTEQFF.

A single count supports this clone. The chain carries TRBV5-4 and TRBJ1-4, with TRBD1 identical over 9 bases. Unmatched junction bases numbered 4, after V lost 4 bases and J lost 6 bases. Germline assignment: CDR1 SGHNT and CDR2 YYREEE (reference sequence). The CDR3 length is 14 residues. The DNA of the CDR3 is TGTGCCAGCAGCCGGGGGACAGGGTATGAAAAACTGTTTTTT. Its translation: CASSRGTGYEKLFF.

The chain is built from TRBV30 and TRBJ1-5; possible D gene TRBD1, 5 bases. Germline CDR1 is GTSNPN and CDR2 is SVGIG (reference sequence). V lost 5 bases to trimming and J lost 2 bases, with 13 bases between them. The CDR3 contains 14 residues. The CDR3 protein is CAWGASYGNQPQHF. The CDR3 DNA sequence: TGTGCCTGGGGGGCCAGTTACGGCAATCAGCCCCAGCATTTT.